This T cell receptor (beta chain) was retrieved from a study of T cells in Graves' hyperthyroidism and ophthalmopathy. The sample holds a few counts of this clonotype. Its antigen is unidentified. Patients with ophthalmopathy all had a Clinical Activity Score of at least 3, a NOSPECS grade of at least 4 and duration under 3 months. Criteria for exclusion of patients were uncontrolled infection, other autoimmune disease, pregnancy or lactation. The PBMCs studied were ones that came from 9 to 10 ml fresh peripheral blood. Amplification of TCR beta CDR3 regions used RNA as the template. An initial round of RT-PCR targeting the TCR CDR3 relied on the HTBI primer set. MiXCR, run by TCRdb on the multiplex PCR reads, gives a single entry per CDR3 protein. This table has approximately 300,000 distinct CDR3 sequences, roughly a fifth appearing once. Study-wide points: A 13 V-J signature model discriminated ophthalmopathy versus stable hyperthyroidism.

The ends lost 6 bases at V and 7 bases at J; junction bases unmatched: 10. The CDR3 runs to 15 residues. Germline V gene lookup returns CDR1 MGHRA and CDR2 YSYEKL. Source material: blood. The rearrangement uses TRBV4-1 and TRBJ2-1; 9 nucleotides align to TRBD1. This clonotype was sampled from a man aged 45-65 years with Graves' ophthalmopathy. The CDR3 coding sequence is TGCGCCAGCAGAATAACAGGACAGGGGAGGAATGAGCAGTTCTTC. Protein: CASRITGQGRNEQFF.